Below are 3 T cell receptor beta chains sequenced from a single sample in a study of CD8 T cells in Susac syndrome (dated by TCRdb to the late 2010s). Libraries were constructed by the immunoSEQ multiplex PCR assay. RNA was extracted using the RNeasy kit, and roughly 0.5 to 1 ug of the RNA was reverse transcribed with random hexamers. In TCRdb, the public reads were trimmed at Q25 with fastp and aligned with MiXCR, with productive beta chains retained. Entries that share a CDR3 protein sequence are merged under the most common genes and DNA. The sample yields about 150,000 distinct CDR3 sequences; about 94% were counted once. Less than 0.085% of the sample belongs to the ten largest clones. Material: CD4+ T cells from PBMCs. These receptors all come from a human donor with Susac syndrome.

The count of this clonotype is one. This chain uses TRBV7-8 with TRBJ2-7; D is ambiguous. From germline, CDR1 is SGHVS and CDR2 FQNEAQ. Trimming took off 1 base at V and 4 bases at J, with 8 bases between the two ends. There are 13 residues in the CDR3. The CDR3 region has the DNA TGTGCCAGCAGCTTAGTGCTCAGTTACGAGCAGTACTTC. Its translation is CASSLVLSYEQYF. The full variable domain, completed using reference TRBV7-8 and TRBJ2-7, is GAGVSQSPRYKVAKRGQDVALRCDPISGHVSLFWYQQALGQGPEFLTYFQNEAQLDKSGLPSDRFFAERPEGSVSTLKIQRTQQEDSAVYLCASSLVLSYEQYFGPGTRLTVT.

This clonotype was counted a single time. V gene TRBV9 combines with J gene TRBJ1-6; TRBD1 might be the D (5 bases). Germline lookup yields CDR1 SGDLS and CDR2 YYNGEE. V was cut by 2 bases and J by 3 bases, with 15 bases left in between. The CDR3 spans 17 residues. In DNA form, the CDR3 reads TGTGCCAGCAGCGTGGGACCGAGGTTTGACTATAATTCACCCCTCCACTTT. Protein sequence: CASSVGPRFDYNSPLHF.

The rearrangement links TRBV15 to TRBJ2-1; D gene uncertain. V was pared by 0 bases and J by 4 bases, with 16 bases between. The CDR3 is 17 residues long. Looked up from germline, CDR1 is LNHNV and CDR2 is YYDKDF (reference sequence). CDR3 sequence reads: CATSRESVAHVYNEQFF. The DNA for the CDR3 is TGTGCCACCAGCAGAGAGTCGGTAGCTCACGTGTACAATGAGCAGTTCTTC. Looking up the rest from reference TRBV15 and TRBJ2-1 gives the full variable domain: DAMVIQNPRYQVTQFGKPVTLSCSQTLNHNVMYWYQQKSSQAPKLLFHYYDKDFNNEADTPDNFQSRRPNTSFCFLDIRSPGLGDTAMYLCATSRESVAHVYNEQFFGPGTRLTVL.